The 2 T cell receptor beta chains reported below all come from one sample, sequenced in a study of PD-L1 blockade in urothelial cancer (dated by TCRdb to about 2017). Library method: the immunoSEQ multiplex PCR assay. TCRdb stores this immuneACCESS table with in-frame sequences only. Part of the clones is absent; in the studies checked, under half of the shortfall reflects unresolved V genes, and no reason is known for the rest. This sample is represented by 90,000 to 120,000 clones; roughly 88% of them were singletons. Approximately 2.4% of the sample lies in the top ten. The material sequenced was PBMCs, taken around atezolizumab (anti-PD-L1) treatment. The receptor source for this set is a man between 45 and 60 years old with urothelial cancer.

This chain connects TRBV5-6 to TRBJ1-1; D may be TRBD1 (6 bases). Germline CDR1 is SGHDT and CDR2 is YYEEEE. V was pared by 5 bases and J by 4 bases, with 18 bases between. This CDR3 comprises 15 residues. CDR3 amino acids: CASRTDRGAFTEAFF. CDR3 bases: TGTGCCAGCAGAACGGACCGGGGGGCTTTCACTGAAGCTTTCTTT.

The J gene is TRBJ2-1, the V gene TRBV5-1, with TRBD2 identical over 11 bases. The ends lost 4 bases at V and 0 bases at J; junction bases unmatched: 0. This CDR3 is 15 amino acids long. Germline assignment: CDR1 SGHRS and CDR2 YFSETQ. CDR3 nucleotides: TGCGCCAGCAGCACTAGCGGGAGCTCCTACAATGAGCAGTTCTTC. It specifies CASSTSGSSYNEQFF.